Below are 15 T cell receptor beta chains sequenced from a single sample in a study of blood T cell repertoires in COVID-19. Produced via immunoSEQ multiplex PCR; TCRdb's table is partial and in-frame only. The sample shows 110,000 to 150,000 clones, 80% to 85% of them seen only once. The sequenced material came from PBMCs or T cells enriched from blood (not recorded which). The receptor source for this set is a man aged 35-49 years with acute COVID-19.

The V and J genes are TRBV6-2 or TRBV6-3 and TRBJ2-2; 7 bases are a match to TRBD1. CDR1 is MNHEY, CDR2 SVGEGT, per germline. Losses at the gene ends were 4 bases for V and 3 bases for J; bases not matched to a gene: 8. This CDR3 comprises 16 residues. CDR3 coding DNA: TGTGCCAGCAGTTCCCAACAGGGGTCGGACACCGGGGAGCTGTTTTTT. Its translation is CASSSQQGSDTGELFF.

This clone was counted between two and nine times. The rearrangement uses TRBV24-1 and TRBJ2-1, with D hard to call. V was cut by 5 bases and J by 6 bases, with 16 bases left in between. Germline V gene lookup returns CDR1 KGHDR and CDR2 SFDVKD. The CDR3 runs to 15 residues. The DNA for the CDR3 is TGTGCCACCAGTGCCCCGATGGGCCCCCTCAATGAGCAGTTCTTC. This gives the protein CATSAPMGPLNEQFF.

The rearrangement links TRBV10-3 to TRBJ2-3; a possible D gene is TRBD2 (6 bases). This CDR3 is built from 14 residues. Trimming pared 10 bases from V and 2 bases from J, leaving 16 bases between. Germline values: CDR1 ENHRY, CDR2 SYGVKD. CDR3 DNA sequence: TGTGCCACCATCTCGGGGCGGGACACAGATACGCAGTATTTT. It translates to CATISGRDTDTQYF.

The rearrangement uses TRBV2 and TRBJ1-4; D is possibly TRBD1 (5 bases). V lost 7 bases and J 8 bases, leaving 14 bases between the germline ends. The germline gives CDR1 SNHLY, CDR2 FYNNEI. This CDR3 is built from 13 residues. The CDR3 region is CASMTAGREKLFF. DNA for the CDR3: TGTGCCAGCATGACGGCAGGGAGGGAAAAACTGTTTTTT.

This chain connects TRBV28 to TRBJ1-2, with D possibly matching TRBD1 (6 bases). CDR1 and CDR2 from the germline V gene are MDHEN and SYDVKM. The ends were cut back, 6 bases at V and 8 bases at J, with 16 bases in the middle. The CDR3 totals 13 residues. Written as DNA, the CDR3 is TGTGCCAGCAGCTATGGGACACCTAGGGGCTACACCTTC. Amino acids: CASSYGTPRGYTF.

This chain joins TRBV12-5 and TRBJ2-3; 10 nucleotides line up with TRBD2. CDR1 and CDR2 from the germline V gene are LGHNT and FRNRAP. V was pared by 5 bases and J by 0 bases, with 14 bases of the junction left unmatched. The CDR3 extends over 19 amino acids. The CDR3 reads CASGDLGVAGGSSTDTQYF. The CDR3 DNA reads TGTGCTAGTGGTGATCTCGGGGTAGCGGGAGGTTCTAGCACAGATACGCAGTATTTT.

The V and J genes are TRBV7-2 and TRBJ2-6, with unresolved D. CDR3 size: 13 residues. V dropped 4 bases and J dropped 2 bases, with 3 bases sitting between them. CDR1 is SGHTA, CDR2 FQGNSA, per germline. CDR3 amino acids: CASSSAGANVLTF. The CDR3 nucleotides read TGTGCCAGCAGCTCCGCTGGGGCCAACGTCCTGACTTTC.

V gene TRBV29-1 combines with J gene TRBJ1-2, with 10 bases fitting TRBD1. Germline lookup yields CDR1 SQVTM and CDR2 ANQGSEA. The CDR3 contains 13 residues. V trimming: 6 bases; J trimming: 5 bases; junction bases outside the gene matches: 6. CDR3 loop: CSVVTGGSYGYTF. The CDR3 DNA reads as TGCAGCGTCGTGACAGGGGGCTCTTATGGCTACACCTTC.

V and J are TRBV5-5 and TRBJ1-1; D gene uncertain. This CDR3 region has 13 residues. The V end lost 5 bases, the J end lost 2 bases, and 10 bases lay between the germline ends. CDR1 and CDR2 from the germline V gene are SGHKS and YYEKEE (reference sequence). CDR3 nucleotide sequence: TGTGCCAGCAGTACCTGGCAAAACACTGAAGCTTTCTTT. Protein: CASSTWQNTEAFF.

The chain links TRBV28 to TRBJ1-4; D may be TRBD1 (6 bases). This CDR3 contains 16 residues. Germline V CDR1 and CDR2: MDHEN, SYDVKM. Trimming took off 5 bases at V and 3 bases at J, with 16 bases between the two ends. CDR3 DNA: TGTGCCAGCAGTCAATCCACAGGGCGAGCTAATGAAAAACTGTTTTTT. It translates to CASSQSTGRANEKLFF.

V gene TRBV6-5 combines with J gene TRBJ1-2, with TRBD1 matching 12 bases. The J segment lost 9 bases and the V segment lost 4 bases, leaving 0 bases of the junction unmatched. The CDR3 is 12 amino acids. The germline CDR1 and CDR2 sequences are MNHEY and SVGAGI. CDR3 coding DNA: TGTGCCAGCAGTTGGGACAGGGGGCGCTACACCTTC. It translates to CASSWDRGRYTF.

The V and J genes are TRBV6-2 or TRBV6-3 and TRBJ2-2; D possibly corresponds to TRBD2 (5 bases). V was clipped by 2 bases and J by 1 base, with 5 bases between them. In germline, CDR1 is MNHEY, CDR2 SVGEGT. The CDR3 loop spans 14 amino acids. The CDR3 sequence: CASSYGLNTGELFF. The CDR3 nucleotides are TGTGCCAGCAGTTACGGACTGAACACCGGGGAGCTGTTTTTT.

This chain connects TRBV9 to TRBJ2-4, with D tentatively TRBD2 (6 bases). The V gene lost 0 bases and the J gene lost 9 bases, with 13 bases spanning the gap. This CDR3 contains 14 residues. Per germline, CDR1 SGDLS and CDR2 YYNGEE. The CDR3 loop reads CASSVAYGEVIQYF. The CDR3 DNA sequence: TGTGCCAGCAGCGTAGCATACGGGGAGGTCATTCAGTACTTC.

The chain is built from TRBV7-2 and TRBJ2-2; TRBD1 matches at 7 bases. Germline lookup yields CDR1 SGHTA and CDR2 FQGNSA. J gave up 5 bases and V 1 base, and 4 bases lay outside the gene matches. The CDR3 is 15 amino acids. The CDR3 spells CASSLVGGLTGELFF. The CDR3 region has the DNA TGTGCCAGCAGCTTAGTAGGGGGCTTGACCGGGGAGCTGTTTTTT.

This sequence joins TRBV10-1 and TRBJ2-7, with a possible D match to TRBD2 (6 bases). CDR3 length: 14 amino acids. Trimming took off 0 bases at V and 6 bases at J, with 12 bases between the two ends. Per germline, CDR1 WNHNN and CDR2 SYGVQD (reference sequence). The CDR3 reads CASSESIGGAEQYF. The CDR3 DNA reads as TGCGCCAGCAGTGAGTCTATAGGAGGGGCCGAGCAGTACTTC.